What follows are 12 T cell receptor beta chains derived from one specimen sequenced in a study of identical twins. Via MiXCR, TCRdb re-called the 5' RACE reads, giving one row per CDR3 protein. The top ten clones hold 1.5% to 2% of a sample with roughly 690,000 distinct CDR3 sequences, around 6% of them seen once. What was sequenced was naive T cells sorted from blood. These receptors came from a man aged 18-30 years in good health.

This clonotype was counted a few times. The gene calls are TRBV5-4 and TRBJ1-2; D unclear. CDR1 and CDR2 (germline): SGHNT, YYREEE (reference sequence). The CDR3 totals 14 residues. Between the trimmed V and J ends, which lost 4 bases and 2 bases, there was a span of 12 bases. CDR3 nucleotide sequence: TGTGCCAGCAGCCACGGGCCCCAAAACTATGGCTACACCTTC. Translating it yields CASSHGPQNYGYTF.

In its sample, this clonotype was seen many times. The chain couples TRBV15 to TRBJ1-3, with TRBD1 matching over 8 bases. The CDR3 has 14 residues. V was clipped by 4 bases and J by 4 bases; unmatched bases: 3. Germline V gene lookup returns CDR1 LNHNV and CDR2 YYDKDF (reference sequence). CDR3 protein: CATSKDRGGNTIYF. Written as DNA, the CDR3 is TGTGCCACCAGCAAAGACAGGGGCGGAAACACCATATATTTT.

In its sample, this clonotype was seen many times. This chain joins TRBV12-3 or TRBV12-4 and TRBJ2-1; 9 nucleotides agree with TRBD1. V lost 5 bases to trimming and J lost 10 bases; unmatched junction nucleotides: 6. This CDR3 comprises 13 residues. The CDR3 reads CASSRSGTGEQFF. The CDR3, as DNA: TGTGCCAGCAGTAGGAGCGGGACAGGGGAGCAGTTCTTC.

This clonotype was counted a few times. The chain is built from TRBV12-3 or TRBV12-4 and TRBJ2-3; 7 bases line up with TRBD1. V lost 3 bases, J lost 1 base, and 19 bases stayed unmatched. The CDR3 has 20 amino acids. The CDR3 reads CASSLILALGQVTGTDTQYF. CDR3 in DNA: TGTGCCAGCAGTTTGATCCTGGCCCTCGGACAGGTAACAGGCACAGATACGCAGTATTTT.

This clonotype was recorded a few times. V gene TRBV28 combines with J gene TRBJ2-7; a possible D gene is TRBD1 (6 bases). Germline V gene sequence: CDR1 MDHEN, CDR2 SYDVKM. This CDR3 contains 13 residues. The CDR3 spells CATGTFGSYEQYV. In DNA, the CDR3 is TGTGCGACAGGTACATTTGGCTCCTACGAGCAGTACGTC.

Many counts were recorded for this clonotype. This chain uses TRBV29-1 with TRBJ2-3; the D gene is possibly TRBD2 (5 bases). Trimming shortened V by 4 bases and J by 1 base, and 9 bases separated the two germline ends. The CDR3 is 13 residues long. Germline CDR1 SQVTM, CDR2 ANQGSEA. CDR3 residues: CSVAERRTDTQYF. CDR3 DNA sequence: TGCAGCGTTGCGGAGCGGCGCACAGATACGCAGTATTTT.

The chain carries TRBV6-5 and TRBJ2-1; D is unclear. Trimming shortened V by 3 bases and J by 5 bases, and 11 bases separated the two germline ends. CDR1 is MNHEY, CDR2 SVGAGI, per germline. This CDR3 is 14 amino acids long. The CDR3 is CASSYSNLNNEQFF. The CDR3 region has the DNA TGTGCCAGCAGTTATTCAAACCTGAACAATGAGCAGTTCTTC.

This clonotype was counted a few times. V is TRBV5-6 and J is TRBJ2-2; D gene unclear. Germline lookup yields CDR1 SGHDT and CDR2 YYEEEE. The CDR3 has 13 residues. The germline V and J ends were trimmed by 3 bases and 6 bases, with 9 bases remaining between them. CDR3 loop: CASSSPRPGELFF. In DNA, the CDR3 is TGTGCCAGCAGCTCCCCCCGTCCCGGGGAGCTGTTTTTT.

The chain carries TRBV7-6 and TRBJ2-5; the D gene is possibly TRBD2 (7 bases). The V gene lost 2 bases and the J gene lost 4 bases, with 14 bases spanning the gap. The CDR3 runs 15 residues. Germline V gene lookup returns CDR1 SGHVS and CDR2 FNYEAQ. The CDR3 region has the DNA TGTGCCAGCAGCTTATCCGGGGCGGGGGCAGAGACCCAGTACTTC. It codes for CASSLSGAGAETQYF.

In its sample, this clonotype was seen many times. This chain connects TRBV10-1 to TRBJ2-4; D is undetermined. This CDR3 contains 15 residues. Per germline, CDR1 WNHNN and CDR2 SYGVQD (reference sequence). V dropped 2 bases and J dropped 0 bases, with 8 bases sitting between them. The CDR3, as DNA: TGCGCCAGCAGTGAGGGACGCCTAGCCAAAAACATTCAGTACTTC. Protein sequence: CASSEGRLAKNIQYF.

This clonotype was counted many times. V gene TRBV28 combines with J gene TRBJ1-3; 8 bases align to TRBD1. The CDR3 sequence is 15 residues long. Trimming took 5 bases from V and 0 from J; bases not matched to a gene: 3. CDR1 and CDR2 from the germline V gene are MDHEN and SYDVKM. The chain's CDR3 is CASSTGTGSGNTIYF. The CDR3 region has the DNA TGTGCCAGCAGTACGGGGACAGGCTCTGGAAACACCATATATTTT.

On this clonotype itself: Being one base from a much bigger clone, this may be a read error. CDR3 residues: CSVVVGTGQYF. The DNA of the CDR3 is TGCAGCGTTGTGGTCGGGACCGGGCAGTACTTC. The chain has TRBV29-1 and TRBJ2-7; TRBD1 or TRBD2 may be the D gene (5 bases each). CDR3 length equals 11 residues. V was shortened by 4 bases and J by 9 bases, with 13 bases between the two germline ends. Germline loops: CDR1 SQVTM, CDR2 ANQGSEA.